The clone carrying this TCR beta chain was recorded only once. Here immunoSEQ multiplex PCR was the method, and the copy in TCRdb shows in-frame clones only, minus some. This table holds approximately 170,000 clones, over 75% found once. The data were obtained in a study of blood T cell repertoires in COVID-19. Study information: Italy, Spain and the United States were the sources of the convalescent and acute COVID-19 samples. T cells, B-cell-depleted T cells, or PBMCs supplied cDNA or gDNA.

Material for sequencing was peripheral blood. This TCR came from a man in his 70s who had recovered from COVID-19.

The CDR3 DNA is TGTGCCAGCAGCTTAGTCTACGAGCGGGACTTTTTAGAGACCCAGTACTTC. Amino acid sequence: CASSLVYERDFLETQYF. The chain employs TRBV7-8 and TRBJ2-5, with 7 nucleotides matching TRBD2. The CDR3 consists of 17 residues. V was clipped by 1 base and J by 4 bases; unmatched bases: 12. From germline, CDR1 is SGHVS and CDR2 FQNEAQ.